The 15 T cell receptor beta chains below all came from one sample that was sequenced in a study of blood T cell repertoires in COVID-19. Assay: immunoSEQ multiplex PCR; the TCRdb copy retains only in-frame clones and omits some. This sample has around 170,000 clones; over 65% occur once, and the top ten carry about 3%. Sequenced: peripheral blood. These receptors all stem from a woman of 80 years or more with acute or convalescent COVID-19.

V usage is TRBV28 and J usage is TRBJ1-6; no clear D gene. CDR3 length: 14 residues. V was pared by 2 bases and J by 7 bases, with 9 bases between. Germline values: CDR1 MDHEN, CDR2 SYDVKM. The CDR3 region is CASSLAGSNSPLHF. In DNA form, the CDR3 reads TGTGCCAGCAGTTTAGCCGGGTCCAATTCACCCCTCCACTTT.

The chain carries TRBV5-3 and TRBJ2-7; perhaps TRBD2 as D (5 bases). TRBV5-3 is sorted into the ORF group, with uncertain function. The CDR3 has 13 amino acids. V was pared by 5 bases and J by 3 bases, with 12 bases between. The chain's CDR3 is CARSSRADYEQYF. The DNA of the CDR3 is TGTGCCAGAAGTTCGAGGGCAGACTACGAGCAGTACTTC.

This clone has only a few counts. V and J are TRBV7-9 and TRBJ2-5; D is uncertain. From germline, CDR1 is SEHNR and CDR2 FQNEAQ (reference sequence). The CDR3 is made up of 13 amino acids. The germline V and J ends were trimmed by 2 bases and 5 bases, with 9 bases remaining between them. The DNA for the CDR3 is TGTGCCAGCAGCTTACACCCCCAGGAGACCCAGTACTTC. This gives the protein CASSLHPQETQYF. Supplemented by reference TRBV7-9 and TRBJ2-5, the full variable domain reads DTGVSQNPRHKITKRGQNVTFRCDPISEHNRLYWYRQTLGQGPEFLTYFQNEAQLEKSRLLSDRFSAERPKGSFSTLEIQRTEQGDSAMYLCASSLHPQETQYFGPGTRLLVL.

CDR3 amino acids: CASRKREARDEQFF. The CDR3 bases are TGTGCCAGTAGAAAGCGGGAGGCCAGGGATGAGCAGTTCTTC. The gene calls are TRBV19 and TRBJ2-1, with 9 bases that match TRBD2. V dropped 6 bases and J dropped 8; count of bases not matched to a gene: 8. The V gene's germline CDR1 is LNHDA and CDR2 SQIVND (reference sequence). The CDR3 is 14 amino acids.

The CDR3 loop is CSTMEGITDTQYF. The CDR3 DNA follows: TGCAGCACAATGGAGGGCATCACAGATACGCAGTATTTT. J is TRBJ2-3 and V is TRBV29-1; D perhaps matches TRBD2 (6 bases). The CDR3 consists of 13 residues. Germline loops: CDR1 SQVTM, CDR2 ANQGSEA. V was trimmed by 8 bases and J by 2 bases, leaving 14 bases between them.

V gene TRBV28 combines with J gene TRBJ1-1, with D uncertain. The CDR3 is made up of 14 amino acids. Germline-derived CDR1 and CDR2 are MDHEN and SYDVKM. V was clipped by 10 bases and J by 0 bases, with 15 bases between them. CDR3: CATSRTEMNTEAFF. CDR3 DNA: TGTGCCACCTCGCGGACTGAGATGAACACTGAAGCTTTCTTT.

This chain links TRBV7-2 with TRBJ2-3; possibly TRBD1 for D (6 bases). Per the germline V gene, CDR1 is SGHTA and CDR2 is FQGNSA. The V and J ends lost 4 bases and 3 bases respectively, with 14 bases between them. The CDR3 is 15 residues long. The CDR3 DNA follows: TGTGCCAGCAGCTCACAGGGTGGGGGAACAGATACGCAGTATTTT. It codes for CASSSQGGGTDTQYF.

The chain joins TRBV7-9 to TRBJ2-2; the D gene is possibly TRBD1 (5 bases). The CDR3 length is 12 residues. The germline gives CDR1 SEHNR, CDR2 FQNEAQ (reference sequence). Between the trimmed V and J ends, which lost 11 bases and 3 bases, there was a span of 10 bases. The CDR3 protein is CAAIGDTGELFF. The CDR3 coding sequence is TGTGCCGCTATAGGGGACACCGGGGAGCTGTTTTTT.

The J gene is TRBJ2-5, the V gene TRBV9; the match to TRBD1 covers 11 bases. Germline CDR1 is SGDLS and CDR2 is YYNGEE. Unmatched junction bases numbered 7, after V lost 1 base and J lost 5 bases. The CDR3 covers 16 residues. The CDR3 DNA reads as TGTGCCAGCAGCGTAACCGGACAGGGGGCGGGGGAGACCCAGTACTTC. Translated: CASSVTGQGAGETQYF.

In its sample, this clone was seen a few times. This chain connects TRBV24-1 to TRBJ2-1; 11 bases match TRBD2. V shed 3 bases and J 8 bases; nucleotides not matched to a gene: 11. The CDR3 is 17 residues long. Germline CDR1 KGHDR, CDR2 SFDVKD. The CDR3 here is CATSDHSTSGGVDEQFF. Here the CDR3 DNA reads TGTGCCACCAGTGATCACTCTACTAGCGGGGGAGTAGATGAGCAGTTCTTC.

The V call is TRBV24-1, the J call TRBJ1-2; no clear D gene. Germline V gene data show CDR1 as KGHDR and CDR2 as SFDVKD. The CDR3 has 15 residues. Trimming shortened V by 9 bases and J by 3 bases, and 19 bases separated the two germline ends. The CDR3 loop reads CATSNSEQLDYGYTF. Written as DNA, the CDR3 is TGTGCCACCTCAAACTCCGAACAGTTAGACTATGGCTACACCTTC.

The chain carries TRBV11-2 and TRBJ1-1; D uncertain. V was pared by 5 bases and J by 3 bases, with 7 bases between. Per germline, CDR1 SGHAT and CDR2 FQNNGV. The CDR3 spans 12 residues. The CDR3 is CASSQDYTEAFF. DNA for the CDR3: TGTGCCAGCAGCCAGGACTACACTGAAGCTTTCTTT.

This CDR3 is CASSDRAFSGNTIYF. The CDR3 region has the DNA TGTGCCAGTAGTGACAGAGCTTTCTCTGGAAACACCATATATTTT. This sequence joins TRBV19 and TRBJ1-3; D might be TRBD1 (5 bases). Between the trimmed V and J ends, which lost 5 bases and 0 bases, there was a span of 11 bases. The CDR3 contains 15 residues. Germline CDR1 LNHDA, CDR2 SQIVND (reference sequence).

V gene TRBV2 combines with J gene TRBJ1-2; 7 positions agree with TRBD1. The V segment lost 6 bases and the J segment 7 bases; nucleotides outside the gene matches: 8. This CDR3 comprises 13 residues. The germline V gene has CDR1 SNHLY and CDR2 FYNNEI. The CDR3 nucleotides are TGTGCCAGCAGGATAGAGGGGGCTCTTGGCTACACCTTC. Protein sequence: CASRIEGALGYTF. The complete variable domain, with remaining parts taken from reference TRBV2 and TRBJ1-2, reads EPEVTQTPSHQVTQMGQEVILRCVPISNHLYFYWYRQILGQKVEFLVSFYNNEISEKSEIFDDQFSVERPDGSNFTLKIRSTKLEDSAMYFCASRIEGALGYTFGSGTRLTVV.

This clone was observed once. This chain joins TRBV18 and TRBJ2-6, with 10 bases aligning to TRBD1. This CDR3 is built from 20 residues. J was trimmed by 1 base and V by 6 bases; bases with no gene match: 15. CDR1 is KGHSH and CDR2 is LQKENI in the germline V gene. For the CDR3, the DNA is TGTGCCAGCTCTCAAATGGCCCCCGGGACAGGGGTATCTGGGGCCAACGTCCTGACTTTC. Its translation: CASSQMAPGTGVSGANVLTF.